One and the same sample provided the 2 T cell receptor beta chains below, sequenced in a study of blood T cell repertoires in COVID-19. Some clones are missing from TCRdb's copy, which holds only in-frame ones; the method was immunoSEQ multiplex PCR. The sample lists about 130,000 clones; approximately 86% were seen once. The sequenced material came from PBMCs or T cells enriched from blood (not recorded which). The receptors come from a woman between 45 and 65 years old who had recovered from COVID-19.

The J gene is TRBJ2-3, the V gene TRBV10-3; the D is unclear. V was clipped by 4 bases and J by 0 bases, with 8 bases between them. The CDR3 sequence is 14 residues long. Germline CDR1 is ENHRY and CDR2 is SYGVKD. This chain's CDR3 is CAISVRTSTDTQYF. The CDR3 coding sequence is TGTGCCATCAGTGTGAGAACTAGCACAGATACGCAGTATTTT.

The chain couples TRBV2 to TRBJ1-2; D uncertain. The germline gives CDR1 SNHLY, CDR2 FYNNEI. The CDR3 length is 13 residues. V shed 6 bases and J shed 4 bases, with 12 bases lying between them. The CDR3 is CASRKRGLYGYTF. In DNA form, the CDR3 reads TGTGCCAGCAGAAAAAGAGGTCTCTATGGCTACACCTTC. Supplemented by reference TRBV2 and TRBJ1-2, the full variable domain reads EPEVTQTPSHQVTQMGQEVILRCVPISNHLYFYWYRQILGQKVEFLVSFYNNEISEKSEIFDDQFSVERPDGSNFTLKIRSTKLEDSAMYFCASRKRGLYGYTFGSGTRLTVV.